The rows below give T cell receptor beta chains drawn from one sample of a study of shared clonotypes between healthy human individuals. Generated by immunoSEQ multiplex PCR, the TCRdb table keeps only in-frame clones and is missing some. The data contain about 1.5 million clones, approximately 98% of them singletons. Sequencing was performed on naive CD4+ T cells sorted from blood. These receptors were taken from a young man in good health. Each CDR3 is given with its conserved first and last residue. The order of the fields is CDR3 length, D gene, J gene, V gene, clone size, CDR3 protein, CDR3 DNA. A D gene is named only where the DNA matches it firmly. Clone size is shown for a subset of rows, as once, few, many or a class of expanded clone.

>12|.|TRBJ1-5|TRBV19|.
CASSGFGQPQHF
TGTGCCAGTAGTGGGTTCGGGCAGCCCCAGCATTTT
>15|TRBD2|TRBJ2-2|TRBV5-4|.
CASSLGLTNTGELFF
TGTGCCAGCAGTTTGGGACTAACGAACACCGGGGAGCTGTTTTTT
>15|.|TRBJ1-2|TRBV5-4|.
CASSFRTNNRYGYTF
TGTGCCAGCAGCTTCCGAACGAACAACCGCTATGGCTACACCTTC
>14|TRBD2|TRBJ2-7|TRBV2|once
CASSGTSGRYEQYF
TGTGCCAGCAGTGGGACTAGCGGGAGGTACGAGCAGTACTTC
>12|.|TRBJ2-7|TRBV7-1|.
CASSRQGYEQYF
TGTGCCAGCAGCCGCCAGGGCTACGAGCAGTACTTC
>14|TRBD2|TRBJ2-3|TRBV28|.
CASSPSGRTDTQYF
TGTGCCAGCTCCCCTAGCGGGCGCACAGATACGCAGTATTTT
>13|.|TRBJ2-7|TRBV11-3|.
CASSRGQIYEQYF
TGTGCCAGCAGCAGAGGACAGATCTACGAGCAGTACTTC
>11|.|TRBJ2-7|TRBV10-2|.
CASTVSYEQYF
TGCGCCAGCACGGTCTCCTACGAGCAGTACTTC
>15|.|TRBJ2-1|TRBV28|.
CASSPPTRDPREQFF
TGTGCCAGCAGCCCCCCCACCCGGGACCCTCGGGAGCAGTTCTTC
>16|.|TRBJ1-3|TRBV5-4|.
CASSQGRSFSGNTIYF
TGTGCCAGCAGCCAGGGACGGTCCTTCTCTGGAAACACCATATATTTT
>16|.|TRBJ2-1|TRBV5-1|.
CASSLVIAASYNEQFF
TGCGCCAGCAGCTTGGTAATAGCGGCCTCCTACAATGAGCAGTTCTTC